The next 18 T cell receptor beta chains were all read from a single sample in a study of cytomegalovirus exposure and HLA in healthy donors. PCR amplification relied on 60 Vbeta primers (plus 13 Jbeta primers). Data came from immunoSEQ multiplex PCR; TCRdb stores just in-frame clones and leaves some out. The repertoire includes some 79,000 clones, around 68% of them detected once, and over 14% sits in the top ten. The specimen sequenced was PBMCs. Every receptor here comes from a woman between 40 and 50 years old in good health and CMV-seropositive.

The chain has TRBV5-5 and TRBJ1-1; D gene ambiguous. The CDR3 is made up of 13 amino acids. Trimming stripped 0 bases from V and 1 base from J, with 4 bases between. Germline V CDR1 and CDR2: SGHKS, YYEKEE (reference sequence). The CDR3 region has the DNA TGTGCCAGCAGCTTGGCGGGGAACACTGAAGCTTTCTTT. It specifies CASSLAGNTEAFF.

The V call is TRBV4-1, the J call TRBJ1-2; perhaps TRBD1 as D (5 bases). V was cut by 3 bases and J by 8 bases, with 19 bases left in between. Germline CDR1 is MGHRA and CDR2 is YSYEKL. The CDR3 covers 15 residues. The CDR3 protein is CASSQWDYWVEGYTF. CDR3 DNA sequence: TGCGCCAGCAGCCAGTGGGACTATTGGGTTGAGGGCTACACCTTC.

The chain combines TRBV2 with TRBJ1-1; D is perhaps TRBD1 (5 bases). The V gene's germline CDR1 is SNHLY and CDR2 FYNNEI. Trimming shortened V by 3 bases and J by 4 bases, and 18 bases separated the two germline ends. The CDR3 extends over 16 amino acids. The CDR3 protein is CASSDIGSAGRTEAFF. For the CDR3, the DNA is TGTGCCAGCAGTGATATAGGTTCAGCGGGGCGCACTGAAGCTTTCTTT.

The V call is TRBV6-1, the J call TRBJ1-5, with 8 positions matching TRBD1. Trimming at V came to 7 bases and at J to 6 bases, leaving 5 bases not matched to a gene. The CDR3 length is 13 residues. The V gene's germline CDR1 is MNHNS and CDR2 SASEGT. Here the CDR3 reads CASTGTGSQPQHF. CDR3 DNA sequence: TGTGCCAGCACGGGGACAGGAAGTCAGCCCCAGCATTTT.

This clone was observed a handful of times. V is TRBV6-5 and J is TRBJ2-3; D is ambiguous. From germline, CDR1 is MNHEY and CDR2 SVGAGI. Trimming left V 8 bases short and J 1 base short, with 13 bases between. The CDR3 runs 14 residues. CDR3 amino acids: CASREASRTDTQYF. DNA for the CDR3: TGTGCCAGCCGCGAAGCTTCTCGCACAGATACGCAGTATTTT.

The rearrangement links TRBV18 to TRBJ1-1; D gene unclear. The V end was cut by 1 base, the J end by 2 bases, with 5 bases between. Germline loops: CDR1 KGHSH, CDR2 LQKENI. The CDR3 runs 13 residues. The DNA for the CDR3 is TGTGCCAGCTCACCACTGACAAACACTGAAGCTTTCTTT. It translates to CASSPLTNTEAFF.

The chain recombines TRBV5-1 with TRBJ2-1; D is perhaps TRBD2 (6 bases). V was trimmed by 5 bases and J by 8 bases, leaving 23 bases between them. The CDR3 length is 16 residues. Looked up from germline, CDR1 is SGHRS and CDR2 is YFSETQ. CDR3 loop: CASSPGTVTFHDEQFF. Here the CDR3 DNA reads TGCGCCAGCAGTCCCGGGACTGTTACATTTCACGATGAGCAGTTCTTC.

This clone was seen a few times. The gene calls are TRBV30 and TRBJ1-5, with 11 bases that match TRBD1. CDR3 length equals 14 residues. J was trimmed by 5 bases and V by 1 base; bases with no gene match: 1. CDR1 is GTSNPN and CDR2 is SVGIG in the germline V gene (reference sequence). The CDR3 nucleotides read TGTGCCTGGAGTGGGGGACAGGGGGATCAGCCCCAGCATTTT. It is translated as CAWSGGQGDQPQHF. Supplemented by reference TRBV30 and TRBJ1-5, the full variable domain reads SQTIHQWPATLVQPVGSPLSLECTVEGTSNPNLYWYRQAAGRGLQLLFYSVGIGQISSEVPQNLSASRPQDRQFILSSKKLLLSDSGFYLCAWSGGQGDQPQHFGDGTRLSIL.

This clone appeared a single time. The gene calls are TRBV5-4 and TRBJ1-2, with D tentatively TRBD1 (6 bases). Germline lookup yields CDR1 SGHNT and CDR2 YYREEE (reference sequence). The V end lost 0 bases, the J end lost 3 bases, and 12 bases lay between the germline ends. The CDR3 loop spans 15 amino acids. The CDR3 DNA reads TGTGCCAGCAGCTTGGCCGCAGGGGCGGACTATGGCTACACCTTC. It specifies CASSLAAGADYGYTF.

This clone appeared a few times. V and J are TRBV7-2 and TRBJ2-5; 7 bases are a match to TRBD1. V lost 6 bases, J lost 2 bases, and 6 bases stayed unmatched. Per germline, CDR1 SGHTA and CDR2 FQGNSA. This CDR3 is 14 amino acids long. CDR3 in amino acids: CASRLQGSQETQYF. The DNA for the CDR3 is TGTGCCAGCAGGCTACAGGGGTCACAAGAGACCCAGTACTTC.

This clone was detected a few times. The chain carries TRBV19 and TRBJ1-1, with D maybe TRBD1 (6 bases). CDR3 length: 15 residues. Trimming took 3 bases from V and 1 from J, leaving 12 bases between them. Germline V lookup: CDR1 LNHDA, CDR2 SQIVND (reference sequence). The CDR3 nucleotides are TGTGCCAGTAGTATCGGGGGGGCCGAGAACACTGAAGCTTTCTTT. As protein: CASSIGGAENTEAFF.

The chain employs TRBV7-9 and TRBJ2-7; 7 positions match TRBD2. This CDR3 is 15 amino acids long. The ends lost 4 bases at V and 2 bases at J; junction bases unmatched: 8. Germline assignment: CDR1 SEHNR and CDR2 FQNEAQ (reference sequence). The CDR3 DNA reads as TGTGCCAGCAGCTCCTGGGAGCGGGACCCCTACGAGCAGTACTTC. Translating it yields CASSSWERDPYEQYF.

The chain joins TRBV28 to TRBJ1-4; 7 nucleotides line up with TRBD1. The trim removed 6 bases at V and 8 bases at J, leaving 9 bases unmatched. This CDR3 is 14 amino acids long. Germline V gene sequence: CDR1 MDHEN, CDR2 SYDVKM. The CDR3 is CASSLDRAREKLFF. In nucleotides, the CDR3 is TGTGCCAGCAGCCTAGACAGGGCTCGGGAAAAACTGTTTTTT.

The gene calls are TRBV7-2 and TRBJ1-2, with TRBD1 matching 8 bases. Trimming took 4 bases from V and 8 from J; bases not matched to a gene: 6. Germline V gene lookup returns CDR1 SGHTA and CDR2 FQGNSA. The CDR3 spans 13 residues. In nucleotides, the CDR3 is TGTGCCAGCAGCTCAGGGGGCTCCGGCGGCTACACCTTC. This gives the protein CASSSGGSGGYTF.

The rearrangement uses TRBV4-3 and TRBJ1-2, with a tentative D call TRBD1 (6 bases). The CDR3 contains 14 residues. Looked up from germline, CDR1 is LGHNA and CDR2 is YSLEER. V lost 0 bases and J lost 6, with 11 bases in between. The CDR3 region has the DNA TGCGCCAGCAGCCAAGACGGGGGGCGGAATGGCTACACCTTC. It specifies CASSQDGGRNGYTF.

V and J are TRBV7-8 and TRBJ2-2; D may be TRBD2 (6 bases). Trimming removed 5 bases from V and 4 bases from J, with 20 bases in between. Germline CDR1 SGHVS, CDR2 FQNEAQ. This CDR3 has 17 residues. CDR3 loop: CASSRYLGEASTGELFF. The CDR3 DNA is TGTGCCAGCAGCCGTTACCTCGGGGAGGCTTCCACCGGGGAGCTGTTTTTT.

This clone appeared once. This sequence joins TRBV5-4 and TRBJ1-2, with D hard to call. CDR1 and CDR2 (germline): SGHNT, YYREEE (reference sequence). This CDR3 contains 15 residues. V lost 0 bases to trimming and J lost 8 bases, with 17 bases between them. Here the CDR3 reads CASSLGGAGSVGYTF. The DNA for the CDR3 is TGTGCCAGCAGCTTGGGAGGCGCGGGTTCGGTCGGCTACACCTTC.

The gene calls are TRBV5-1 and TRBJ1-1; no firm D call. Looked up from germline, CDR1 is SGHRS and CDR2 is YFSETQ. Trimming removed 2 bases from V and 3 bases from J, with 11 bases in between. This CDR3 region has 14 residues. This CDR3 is CASSFLSADTEAFF. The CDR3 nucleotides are TGCGCCAGCAGCTTCCTTTCGGCGGACACTGAAGCTTTCTTT.